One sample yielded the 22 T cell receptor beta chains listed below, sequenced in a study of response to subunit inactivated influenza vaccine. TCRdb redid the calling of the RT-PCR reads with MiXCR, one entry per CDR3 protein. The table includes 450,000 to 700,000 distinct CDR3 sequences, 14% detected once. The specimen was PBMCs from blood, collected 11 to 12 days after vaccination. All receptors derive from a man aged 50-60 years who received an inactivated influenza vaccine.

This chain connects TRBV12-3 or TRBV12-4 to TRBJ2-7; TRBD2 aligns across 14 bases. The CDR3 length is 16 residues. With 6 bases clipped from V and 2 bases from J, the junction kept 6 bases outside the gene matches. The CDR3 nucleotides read TGTGCCAGCAGCGGGGGACTAGCGGGAGTTACCTACGAGCAGTACTTC. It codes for CASSGGLAGVTYEQYF.

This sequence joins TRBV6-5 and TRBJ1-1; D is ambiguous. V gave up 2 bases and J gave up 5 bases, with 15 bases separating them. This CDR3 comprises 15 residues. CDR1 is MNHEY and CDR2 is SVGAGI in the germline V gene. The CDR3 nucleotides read TGTGCCAGCAGTTACCCGGGTCGGGTGGGGACTGAAGCTTTCTTT. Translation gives CASSYPGRVGTEAFF.

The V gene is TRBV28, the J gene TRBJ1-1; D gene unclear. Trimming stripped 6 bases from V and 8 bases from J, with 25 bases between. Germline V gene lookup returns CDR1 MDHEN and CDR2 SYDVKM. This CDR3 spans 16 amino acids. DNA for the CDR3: TGTGCCAGCAGCCGAACGCGTTATCGGGGATCTACCGAAGCTTTCTTT. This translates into CASSRTRYRGSTEAFF.

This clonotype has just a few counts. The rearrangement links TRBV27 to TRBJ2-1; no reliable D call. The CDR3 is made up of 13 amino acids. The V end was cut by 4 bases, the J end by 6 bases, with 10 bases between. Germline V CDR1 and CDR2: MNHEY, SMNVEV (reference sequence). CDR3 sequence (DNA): TGTGCCAGCAGTTCATGGGTTCGCAATGAGCAGTTCTTC. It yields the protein CASSSWVRNEQFF.

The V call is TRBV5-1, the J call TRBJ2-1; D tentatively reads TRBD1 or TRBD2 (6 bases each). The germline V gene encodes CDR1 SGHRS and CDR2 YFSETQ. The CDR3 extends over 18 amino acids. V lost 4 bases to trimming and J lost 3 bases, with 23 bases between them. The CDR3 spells CASSLGTVGGYLYNEQFF. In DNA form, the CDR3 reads TGCGCCAGCAGCCTCGGGACCGTAGGGGGGTACCTCTACAATGAGCAGTTCTTC. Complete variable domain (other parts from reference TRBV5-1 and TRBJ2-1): KAGVTQTPRYLIKTRGQQVTLSCSPISGHRSVSWYQQTPGQGLQFLFEYFSETQRNKGNFPGRFSGRQFSNSRSEMNVSTLELGDSALYLCASSLGTVGGYLYNEQFFGPGTRLTVL.

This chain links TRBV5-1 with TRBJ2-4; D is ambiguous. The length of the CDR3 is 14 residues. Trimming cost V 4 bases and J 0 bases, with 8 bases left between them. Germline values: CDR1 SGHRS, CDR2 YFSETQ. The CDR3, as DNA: TGCGCCAGCAGCAAAACAATAGCCAAAAACATTCAGTACTTC. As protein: CASSKTIAKNIQYF.

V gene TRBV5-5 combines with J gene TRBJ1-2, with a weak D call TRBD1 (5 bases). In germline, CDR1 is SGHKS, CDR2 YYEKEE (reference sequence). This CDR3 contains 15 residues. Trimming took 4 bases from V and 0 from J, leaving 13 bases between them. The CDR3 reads CASSARVRANYGYTF. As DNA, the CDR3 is TGTGCCAGCAGCGCCAGGGTTAGAGCTAACTATGGCTACACCTTC. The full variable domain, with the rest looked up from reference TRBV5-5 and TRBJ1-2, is DAGVTQSPTHLIKTRGQQVTLRCSPISGHKSVSWYQQVLGQGPQFIFQYYEKEERGRGNFPDRFSARQFPNYSSELNVNALLLGDSALYLCASSARVRANYGYTFGSGTRLTVV.

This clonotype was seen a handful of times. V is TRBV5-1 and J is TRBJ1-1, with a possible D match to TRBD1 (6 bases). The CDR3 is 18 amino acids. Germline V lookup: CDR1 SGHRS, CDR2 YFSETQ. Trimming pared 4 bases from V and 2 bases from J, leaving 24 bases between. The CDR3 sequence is CASSPGLGAGGKNTEAFF. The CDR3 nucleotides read TGCGCCAGCAGCCCAGGCTTGGGGGCCGGCGGCAAAAACACTGAAGCTTTCTTT.

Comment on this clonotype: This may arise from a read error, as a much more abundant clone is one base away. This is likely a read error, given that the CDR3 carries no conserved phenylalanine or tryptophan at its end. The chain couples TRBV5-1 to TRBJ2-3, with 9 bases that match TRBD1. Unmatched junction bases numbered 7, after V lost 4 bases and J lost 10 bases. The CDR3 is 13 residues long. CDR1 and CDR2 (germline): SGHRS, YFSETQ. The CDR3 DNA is TGCGCCAGCAGCCCGGGACAGGGCGATTCGCAGTATTAT. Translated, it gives CASSPGQGDSQYY.

CDR3 coding DNA: TGCGCCAGCAGTGTGGCGGGGGGGTTCCGAGAGACCCAGTACTTC. Protein sequence: CASSVAGGFRETQYF. V is TRBV10-2 and J is TRBJ2-5, with 9 bases aligning to TRBD2. The CDR3 spans 15 residues. J was trimmed by 4 bases and V by 4 bases; bases with no gene match: 7. Germline V gene data show CDR1 as WSHSY and CDR2 as SAAADI.

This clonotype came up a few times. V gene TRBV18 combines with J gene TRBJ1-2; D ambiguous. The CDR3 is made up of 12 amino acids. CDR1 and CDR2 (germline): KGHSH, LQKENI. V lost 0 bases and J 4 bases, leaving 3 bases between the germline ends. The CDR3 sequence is CASSPPAYGYTF. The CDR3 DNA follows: TGTGCCAGCTCACCACCGGCCTATGGCTACACCTTC.

The CDR3 loop reads CASIWDMNTEAFF. CDR3 DNA sequence: TGTGCCAGCATATGGGACATGAACACTGAAGCTTTCTTT. The chain links TRBV12-3 or TRBV12-4 to TRBJ1-1, with a weak D call TRBD1 (6 bases). The V end lost 7 bases, the J end lost 0 bases, and 9 bases lay between the germline ends. The CDR3 extends over 13 amino acids.

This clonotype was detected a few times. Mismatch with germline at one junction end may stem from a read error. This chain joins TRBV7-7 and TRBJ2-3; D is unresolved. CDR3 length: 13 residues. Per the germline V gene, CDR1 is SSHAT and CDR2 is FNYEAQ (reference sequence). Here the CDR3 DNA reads TGTGCTAGCAGCCCAGGACCCGAAGAGCCGCAGTATTTT. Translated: CASSPGPEEPQYF.

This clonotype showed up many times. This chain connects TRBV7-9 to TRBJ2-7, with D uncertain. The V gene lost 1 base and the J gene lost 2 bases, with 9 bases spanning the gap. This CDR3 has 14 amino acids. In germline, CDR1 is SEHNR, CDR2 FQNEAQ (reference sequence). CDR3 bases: TGTGCCAGCAGCTTAGGAACTCATACCTACGAGCAGTACTTC. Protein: CASSLGTHTYEQYF.

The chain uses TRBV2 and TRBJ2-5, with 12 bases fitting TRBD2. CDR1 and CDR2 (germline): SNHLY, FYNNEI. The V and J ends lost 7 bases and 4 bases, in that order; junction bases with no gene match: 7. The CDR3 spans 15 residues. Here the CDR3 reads CASTRLAGDGETQYF. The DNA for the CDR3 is TGTGCCAGCACCAGACTAGCGGGAGACGGAGAGACCCAGTACTTC. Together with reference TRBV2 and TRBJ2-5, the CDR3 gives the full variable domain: EPEVTQTPSHQVTQMGQEVILRCVPISNHLYFYWYRQILGQKVEFLVSFYNNEISEKSEIFDDQFSVERPDGSNFTLKIRSTKLEDSAMYFCASTRLAGDGETQYFGPGTRLLVL.

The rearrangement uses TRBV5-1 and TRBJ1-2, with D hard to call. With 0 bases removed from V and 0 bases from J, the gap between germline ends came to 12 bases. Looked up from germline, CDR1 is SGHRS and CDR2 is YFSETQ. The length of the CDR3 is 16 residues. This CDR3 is CASSLVGGSANYGYTF. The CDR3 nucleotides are TGCGCCAGCAGCTTGGTTGGCGGGAGCGCTAACTATGGCTACACCTTC.

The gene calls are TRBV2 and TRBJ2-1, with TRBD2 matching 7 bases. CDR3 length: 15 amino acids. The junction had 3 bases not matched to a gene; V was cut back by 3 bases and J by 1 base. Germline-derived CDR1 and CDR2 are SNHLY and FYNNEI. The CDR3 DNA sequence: TGTGCCAGCAGTGATGAGGGACTATCCTACAATGAGCAGTTCTTC. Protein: CASSDEGLSYNEQFF.

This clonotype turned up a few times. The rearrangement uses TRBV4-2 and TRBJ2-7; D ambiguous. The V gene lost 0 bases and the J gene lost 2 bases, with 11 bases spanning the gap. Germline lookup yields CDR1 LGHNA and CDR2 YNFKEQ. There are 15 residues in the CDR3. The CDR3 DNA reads TGTGCCAGCAGCCAAGATTTACAAGCTACCTACGAGCAGTACTTC. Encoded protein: CASSQDLQATYEQYF.

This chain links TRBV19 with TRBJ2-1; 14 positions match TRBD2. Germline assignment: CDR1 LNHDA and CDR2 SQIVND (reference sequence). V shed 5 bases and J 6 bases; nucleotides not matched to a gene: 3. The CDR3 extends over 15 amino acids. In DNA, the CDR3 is TGTGCCAGTAGTGGACTAGCGGGGGGTGTCAATGAGCAGTTCTTC. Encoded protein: CASSGLAGGVNEQFF.

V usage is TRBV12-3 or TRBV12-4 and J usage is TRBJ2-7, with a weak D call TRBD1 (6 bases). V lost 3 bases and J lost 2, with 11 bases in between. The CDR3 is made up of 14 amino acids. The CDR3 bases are TGTGCCAGCAGTTTTCAGGGGCAGGCCTACGAGCAGTACTTC. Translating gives CASSFQGQAYEQYF.

CDR3 loop: CASSPGQGDNEKLFF. The CDR3 nucleotides are TGCGCCAGCAGCCCCGGACAGGGTGATAATGAAAAACTGTTTTTT. The chain is built from TRBV5-1 and TRBJ1-4, with 8 bases matching TRBD1. This CDR3 contains 15 residues. V dropped 4 bases and J dropped 4; count of bases not matched to a gene: 6. From germline, CDR1 is SGHRS and CDR2 YFSETQ.

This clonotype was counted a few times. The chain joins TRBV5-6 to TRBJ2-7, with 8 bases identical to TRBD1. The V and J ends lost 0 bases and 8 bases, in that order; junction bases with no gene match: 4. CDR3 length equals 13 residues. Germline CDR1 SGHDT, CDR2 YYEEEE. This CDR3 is CASSLGQGFQQYF. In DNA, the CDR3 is TGTGCCAGCAGCTTGGGACAGGGGTTTCAGCAGTACTTC.